The rows below give T cell receptor beta chains drawn from one sample of a study of PD-L1 blockade in urothelial cancer. TCRdb's table, derived via immunoSEQ multiplex PCR, lists solely in-frame clones and lacks some. The sample has 75,000 to 95,000 clones, approximately 89% seen once. This specimen consisted of PBMCs, obtained around atezolizumab (anti-PD-L1) treatment. Every receptor here comes from a woman of 80 years or more with urothelial cancer. The CDR3 runs from the conserved cysteine through the conserved F or W. Each record gives: clone size, J gene, D gene, V gene, CDR3 DNA, CDR3 protein. D genes are given only for firm matches. Clone size is given for some rows only: seen once, a few or many times, or a class if the clone is expanded.

clone size: .; J gene: TRBJ1-2; D gene: TRBD1; V gene: TRBV5-1; CDR3 DNA: TGCGCCAGCAGCTTTAGGGACAGGGGCGGCTACACCTTC; CDR3 protein: CASSFRDRGGYTF
clone size: .; J gene: TRBJ2-6; D gene: .; V gene: TRBV11-2; CDR3 DNA: TGTGCCAGCAGCCCGAGGGGGGGCGGAAGCTCTGGGGCCAACGTCCTGACTTTC; CDR3 protein: CASSPRGGGSSGANVLTF
clone size: .; J gene: TRBJ2-1; D gene: TRBD1; V gene: TRBV19; CDR3 DNA: TGTGCCAGTACCGAGACAGGGGTGATAGGCAATGAGCAGTTCTTC; CDR3 protein: CASTETGVIGNEQFF
clone size: .; J gene: TRBJ2-3; D gene: .; V gene: TRBV11-2; CDR3 DNA: TGTGCCAGCAGCCTATACCCCACCTTAGGGGGACCAGATACGCAGTATTTT; CDR3 protein: CASSLYPTLGGPDTQYF
clone size: .; J gene: TRBJ2-4; D gene: TRBD1; V gene: TRBV10-2; CDR3 DNA: TGCGCCAGCCAGGGACAGGGGAGTAACATTCAGTACTTC; CDR3 protein: CASQGQGSNIQYF
clone size: .; J gene: TRBJ2-2; D gene: TRBD2; V gene: TRBV7-6; CDR3 DNA: TGTGCCAGCAGCCAAGAAACTAGCGGGTCTTGGAGGGCCGGGGAGCTGTTTTTT; CDR3 protein: CASSQETSGSWRAGELFF
clone size: once; J gene: TRBJ1-4; D gene: TRBD1; V gene: TRBV30; CDR3 DNA: TGTGCCTGGAGTGCCTTTACAGGGGGCTCTAATGAAAAACTGTTTTTT; CDR3 protein: CAWSAFTGGSNEKLFF
clone size: .; J gene: TRBJ2-1; D gene: .; V gene: TRBV9; CDR3 DNA: TGTGCCAGCTCCCGCTCCTACAATGAGCAGTTCTTC; CDR3 protein: CASSRSYNEQFF
clone size: .; J gene: TRBJ2-1; D gene: TRBD1; V gene: TRBV11-2; CDR3 DNA: TGTGCCAGCAGCTTAGGTGGGACAGGGGGCTTTGATGAGCAGTTCTTC; CDR3 protein: CASSLGGTGGFDEQFF
clone size: .; J gene: TRBJ1-1; D gene: .; V gene: TRBV30; CDR3 DNA: TGTGCCTGGACTGGGCAGGGTAACACTGAAGCTTTCTTT; CDR3 protein: CAWTGQGNTEAFF
clone size: .; J gene: TRBJ1-3; D gene: TRBD1; V gene: TRBV29-1; CDR3 DNA: TGCAGCGTGGACAGGGGGCTGGGTGGAAACACCATATATTTT; CDR3 protein: CSVDRGLGGNTIYF
clone size: .; J gene: TRBJ2-5; D gene: TRBD1; V gene: TRBV10-3; CDR3 DNA: TGTGCCATCAGAGGCCATGGGACAGGGGATCAAGAGACCCAGTACTTC; CDR3 protein: CAIRGHGTGDQETQYF
clone size: .; J gene: TRBJ2-7; D gene: TRBD2; V gene: TRBV19; CDR3 DNA: TGTGCCAGTAGTATGCTACCCGGACTAGCGGCGTACGAGCAGTACTTC; CDR3 protein: CASSMLPGLAAYEQYF
clone size: few; J gene: TRBJ2-1; D gene: TRBD2; V gene: TRBV5-1; CDR3 DNA: TGCGCCAGCAGCCGATCTAGCGGGGTCTCCTACAATGAGCAGTTCTTC; CDR3 protein: CASSRSSGVSYNEQFF
clone size: .; J gene: TRBJ2-1; D gene: .; V gene: TRBV5-1; CDR3 DNA: TGCGCCAGCAGCTCCGGGACACCCGGGAATGAGCAGTTCTTC; CDR3 protein: CASSSGTPGNEQFF
clone size: once; J gene: TRBJ2-2; D gene: .; V gene: TRBV19; CDR3 DNA: TGTGCCAGTAGGGGCCGATCCAGAAACACCGGGGAGCTGTTTTTT; CDR3 protein: CASRGRSRNTGELFF
clone size: once; J gene: TRBJ2-1; D gene: .; V gene: TRBV30; CDR3 DNA: TGTGCCTGGAGTGACCTACGGCGGGGCCATACCTACAATGAGCAGTTCTTC; CDR3 protein: CAWSDLRRGHTYNEQFF
clone size: .; J gene: TRBJ2-1; D gene: TRBD2; V gene: TRBV19; CDR3 DNA: TGTGCCAGTAGTATTGGAGCGGGAATGTACAATGAGCAGTTCTTC; CDR3 protein: CASSIGAGMYNEQFF
clone size: .; J gene: TRBJ1-2; D gene: .; V gene: TRBV30; CDR3 DNA: TGTGCCTGGAGTGTACAGTATGGCTACACCTTC; CDR3 protein: CAWSVQYGYTF
clone size: .; J gene: TRBJ2-3; D gene: TRBD2; V gene: TRBV19; CDR3 DNA: TGTGCCAGTAGTTTACTAGCGGGCGCCCCCACAGATACGCAGTATTTT; CDR3 protein: CASSLLAGAPTDTQYF
clone size: few; J gene: TRBJ1-3; D gene: .; V gene: TRBV28; CDR3 DNA: TGTGCCAGCACCCAAGGGGGTTCTGGAAACACCATATATTTT; CDR3 protein: CASTQGGSGNTIYF
clone size: .; J gene: TRBJ2-7; D gene: TRBD1; V gene: TRBV15; CDR3 DNA: TGTGCCACCAGCAGAGCTGGACAGGGGGCCTACGAGCAGTACTTC; CDR3 protein: CATSRAGQGAYEQYF
clone size: .; J gene: TRBJ1-3; D gene: .; V gene: TRBV7-8; CDR3 DNA: TGTGCCACCGCGCACGAGGCAACCTCTGGAAACACCATATATTTT; CDR3 protein: CATAHEATSGNTIYF
clone size: .; J gene: TRBJ2-1; D gene: TRBD2; V gene: TRBV15; CDR3 DNA: TGTGCCGCCAGCAGAGATCTCCCGACTAGCGGGAATCATGAGCAGTTCTTC; CDR3 protein: CAASRDLPTSGNHEQFF
clone size: .; J gene: TRBJ2-1; D gene: TRBD1; V gene: TRBV7-2; CDR3 DNA: TGTGCCAGCAGCACACGACAGGGGGCAAACTACAATGAGCAGTTCTTC; CDR3 protein: CASSTRQGANYNEQFF
clone size: .; J gene: TRBJ2-1; D gene: .; V gene: TRBV28; CDR3 DNA: TGTGCCAGCAGTCCCCACAACGGGAACTACAATGAGCAGTTCTTC; CDR3 protein: CASSPHNGNYNEQFF
clone size: .; J gene: TRBJ1-2; D gene: TRBD1; V gene: TRBV14; CDR3 DNA: TGTGCCAGCAGCCAGGGGACAGGCCACAACTATGGCTACACCTTC; CDR3 protein: CASSQGTGHNYGYTF
clone size: .; J gene: TRBJ2-7; D gene: TRBD2; V gene: TRBV27; CDR3 DNA: TGTGCCAGCAGTTACCGAACTAGCGGGAGATCCTACGAGCAGTACTTC; CDR3 protein: CASSYRTSGRSYEQYF
clone size: once; J gene: TRBJ2-1; D gene: TRBD2; V gene: TRBV5-5; CDR3 DNA: TGTGCCAGCAGCTTGGGACTAGCGGGAGGCCTGGGCTACAATGAGCAGTTCTTC; CDR3 protein: CASSLGLAGGLGYNEQFF
clone size: .; J gene: TRBJ1-1; D gene: .; V gene: TRBV7-9; CDR3 DNA: TGTGCCAGCAGCTTAGCATCCTCGGGGGCTGAAGCTTTCTTT; CDR3 protein: CASSLASSGAEAFF
clone size: once; J gene: TRBJ2-7; D gene: .; V gene: TRBV6-1; CDR3 DNA: TGTGCCAGCAGCGCAACTCAAAACGGCGGCGAGCAGTACTTC; CDR3 protein: CASSATQNGGEQYF
clone size: .; J gene: TRBJ1-1; D gene: TRBD1; V gene: TRBV10-2; CDR3 DNA: TGCGCCAGCAGTGAGGCAGGGGGGAACACTGAAGCTTTCTTT; CDR3 protein: CASSEAGGNTEAFF
clone size: .; J gene: TRBJ2-1; D gene: .; V gene: TRBV5-1; CDR3 DNA: TGCGCCAGCAGTCGGGGCTCCTACAATGAGCAGTTCTTC; CDR3 protein: CASSRGSYNEQFF
clone size: .; J gene: TRBJ2-7; D gene: .; V gene: TRBV27; CDR3 DNA: TGTGCCAGCAGTTTATTGGGCCCAGACGAGCAGTACTTC; CDR3 protein: CASSLLGPDEQYF
clone size: .; J gene: TRBJ2-5; D gene: .; V gene: TRBV2; CDR3 DNA: TGTGCCAGCATAAAGGGGCTGCAAGAGACCCAGTACTTC; CDR3 protein: CASIKGLQETQYF
clone size: few; J gene: TRBJ2-1; D gene: TRBD2; V gene: TRBV18; CDR3 DNA: TGTGCCAGCTCACCCGGGACTAGCTACAATGAGCAGTTCTTC; CDR3 protein: CASSPGTSYNEQFF
clone size: .; J gene: TRBJ2-7; D gene: TRBD1; V gene: TRBV5-1; CDR3 DNA: TGCGCCAGCTCTCGAAGGACAGGGGACAACTCCTACGAGCAGTACTTC; CDR3 protein: CASSRRTGDNSYEQYF
clone size: once; J gene: TRBJ2-1; D gene: .; V gene: TRBV2; CDR3 DNA: TGTGCCAGCGCCGCCTCAGGGGCCTCCTACAATGAGCAGTTCTTC; CDR3 protein: CASAASGASYNEQFF
clone size: .; J gene: TRBJ2-1; D gene: TRBD2; V gene: TRBV5-1; CDR3 DNA: TGCGCCAGCAGCAACTTCCTGGCGGGAGGTGATGAGCAGTTCTTC; CDR3 protein: CASSNFLAGGDEQFF
clone size: few; J gene: TRBJ2-2; D gene: .; V gene: TRBV29-1; CDR3 DNA: TGCAGCGTCCTAAGAGGGAGTAACACCGGGGAGCTGTTTTTT; CDR3 protein: CSVLRGSNTGELFF
clone size: .; J gene: TRBJ2-1; D gene: TRBD2; V gene: TRBV5-1; CDR3 DNA: TGCGCCAGCAGCTTAACTTTAGCGGGAGATGGGAATGAGCAGTTCTTC; CDR3 protein: CASSLTLAGDGNEQFF
clone size: .; J gene: TRBJ2-2; D gene: TRBD2; V gene: TRBV28; CDR3 DNA: TGTGCCAGCAGTTTATCCCCTAGCGGGGGCGGGGAGCTGTTTTTT; CDR3 protein: CASSLSPSGGGELFF
clone size: once; J gene: TRBJ2-5; D gene: .; V gene: TRBV29-1; CDR3 DNA: TGCAGCGTGGGGGCTGTCGAGACCCAGTACTTC; CDR3 protein: CSVGAVETQYF
clone size: .; J gene: TRBJ2-5; D gene: .; V gene: TRBV2; CDR3 DNA: TGTGCCAGCATAGCTGGCGTTCGAGAGACCCAGTACTTC; CDR3 protein: CASIAGVRETQYF
clone size: .; J gene: TRBJ2-7; D gene: .; V gene: TRBV5-1; CDR3 DNA: TGCGCCAGCAGCTTGTGGGAGAGTGGGGGCACCATAGACTACGAGCAGTACTTC; CDR3 protein: CASSLWESGGTIDYEQYF
clone size: .; J gene: TRBJ2-1; D gene: TRBD2; V gene: TRBV27; CDR3 DNA: TGTGCCAGCAGTTTCACACAACTAGCGGGAGGAACTGAGCAGTTCTTC; CDR3 protein: CASSFTQLAGGTEQFF
clone size: .; J gene: TRBJ1-1; D gene: TRBD1; V gene: TRBV25-1; CDR3 DNA: TGTGCCAGCAGTGCGCAGGGGGATTTTTCTGAAGCTTTCTTT; CDR3 protein: CASSAQGDFSEAFF
clone size: .; J gene: TRBJ1-1; D gene: .; V gene: TRBV5-1; CDR3 DNA: TGCGCCAGCAGCTCCTGGGGACAGAACACTGAAGCTTTCTTT; CDR3 protein: CASSSWGQNTEAFF
clone size: .; J gene: TRBJ1-1; D gene: .; V gene: TRBV6-1; CDR3 DNA: TGTGCCAGCAGCCTCAGACCTGGGGGCGCTGAAGCTTTCTTT; CDR3 protein: CASSLRPGGAEAFF
clone size: .; J gene: TRBJ1-1; D gene: TRBD1; V gene: TRBV28; CDR3 DNA: TGTGCCAGCAGGCAAGACAGGGGGCCTTTGAACACTGAAGCTTTCTTT; CDR3 protein: CASRQDRGPLNTEAFF